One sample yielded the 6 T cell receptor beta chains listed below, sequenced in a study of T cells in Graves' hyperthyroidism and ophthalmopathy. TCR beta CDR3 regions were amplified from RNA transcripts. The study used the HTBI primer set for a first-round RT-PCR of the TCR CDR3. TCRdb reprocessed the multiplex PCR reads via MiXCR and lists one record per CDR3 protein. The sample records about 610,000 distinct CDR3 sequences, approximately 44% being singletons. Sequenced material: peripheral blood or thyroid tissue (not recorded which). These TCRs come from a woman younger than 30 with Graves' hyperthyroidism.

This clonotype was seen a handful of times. The CDR3 region is CASSLTRGVGPSYEQYF. CDR3 DNA sequence: TGTGCCAGCAGCTTAACTCGCGGGGTGGGACCGTCCTACGAGCAGTACTTC. V usage is TRBV11-2 and J usage is TRBJ2-7; TRBD2 is a possible D gene (6 bases). The length of the CDR3 is 17 residues. Trimming stripped 2 bases from V and 1 base from J, with 18 bases between. Germline-derived CDR1 and CDR2 are SGHAT and FQNNGV.

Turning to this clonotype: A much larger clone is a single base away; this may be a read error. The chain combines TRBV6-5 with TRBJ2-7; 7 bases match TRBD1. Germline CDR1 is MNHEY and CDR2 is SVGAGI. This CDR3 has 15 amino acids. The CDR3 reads CANSYSLTGPYEQYF. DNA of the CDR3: TGTGCCAACAGTTACTCGCTGACAGGGCCCTACGAGCAGTACTTC.

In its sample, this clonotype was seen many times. The CDR3 coding sequence is TGTGCCAGCAGTTCCCAGGGACCCACCTACGAGCAGTACTTC. It is translated as CASSSQGPTYEQYF. The rearrangement uses TRBV6-5 and TRBJ2-7; D possibly matches TRBD1 or TRBD2 (5 bases each). This CDR3 is built from 14 residues. V lost 4 bases and J 2 bases, leaving 12 bases between the germline ends. Germline values: CDR1 MNHEY, CDR2 SVGAGI.

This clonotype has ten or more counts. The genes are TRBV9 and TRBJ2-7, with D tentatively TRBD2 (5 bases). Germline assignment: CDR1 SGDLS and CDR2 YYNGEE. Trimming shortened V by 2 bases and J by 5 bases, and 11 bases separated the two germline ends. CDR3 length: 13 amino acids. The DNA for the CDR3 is TGTGCCAGCAGCGTGGCACTAGAGAACGAGCAGTACTTC. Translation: CASSVALENEQYF.

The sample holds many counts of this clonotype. The CDR3 DNA reads as TGCAGCGTTGAAGATAGGGGGCACTATGGCTACACCTTC. Amino acids: CSVEDRGHYGYTF. The rearrangement uses TRBV29-1 and TRBJ1-2; 7 bases map to TRBD1. This CDR3 comprises 13 residues. CDR1 SQVTM and CDR2 ANQGSEA come from the germline V gene. With V trimmed by 0 bases and J by 3 bases, 1 base remained unmatched. Full variable domain (remainder filled in from reference TRBV29-1 and TRBJ1-2): SAVISQKPSRDICQRGTSLTIQCQVDSQVTMMFWYRQQPGQSLTLIATANQGSEATYESGFVIDKFPISRPNLTFSTLTVSNMSPEDSSIYLCSVEDRGHYGYTFGSGTRLTVV.

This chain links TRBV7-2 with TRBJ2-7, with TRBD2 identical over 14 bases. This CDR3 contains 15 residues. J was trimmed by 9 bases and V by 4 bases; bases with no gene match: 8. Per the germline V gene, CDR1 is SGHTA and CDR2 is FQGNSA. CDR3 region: CASSWGLAGDPVQYF. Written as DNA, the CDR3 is TGTGCCAGCAGCTGGGGACTAGCGGGAGATCCCGTGCAGTACTTC.